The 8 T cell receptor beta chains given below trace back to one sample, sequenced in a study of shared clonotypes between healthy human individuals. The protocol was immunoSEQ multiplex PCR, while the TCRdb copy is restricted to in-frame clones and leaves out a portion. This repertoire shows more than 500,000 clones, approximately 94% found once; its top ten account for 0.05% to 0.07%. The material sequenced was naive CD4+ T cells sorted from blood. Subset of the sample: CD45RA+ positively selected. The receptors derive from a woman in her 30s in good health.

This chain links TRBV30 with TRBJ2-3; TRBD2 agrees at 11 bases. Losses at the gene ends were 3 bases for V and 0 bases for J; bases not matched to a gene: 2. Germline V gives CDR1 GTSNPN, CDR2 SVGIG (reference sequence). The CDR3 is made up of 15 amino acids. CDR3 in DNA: TGTGCCTGGAGAGGGACTAGCGGTAGCACAGATACGCAGTATTTT. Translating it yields CAWRGTSGSTDTQYF.

The CDR3 reads CASSAPGLDYNEQFF. The CDR3 region has the DNA TGTGCCAGCAGTGCTCCGGGACTAGACTACAATGAGCAGTTCTTC. J is TRBJ2-1 and V is TRBV25-1; TRBD2 agrees at 8 bases. Germline CDR1 reads MGHDK; CDR2 reads SYGVNS. Trimming cost V 4 bases and J 3 bases; bases outside gene matches: 5. This CDR3 region has 15 residues. The variable domain in full, completed from reference TRBV25-1 and TRBJ2-1, reads EADIYQTPRYLVIGTGKKITLECSQTMGHDKMYWYQQDPGMELHLIHYSYGVNSTEKGDLSSESTVSRIRTEHFPLTLESARPSHTSQYLCASSAPGLDYNEQFFGPGTRLTVL.

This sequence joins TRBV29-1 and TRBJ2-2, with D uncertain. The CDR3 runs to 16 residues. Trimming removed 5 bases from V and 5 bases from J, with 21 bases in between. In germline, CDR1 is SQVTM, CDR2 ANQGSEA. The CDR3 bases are TGCAGCGTTCCACAAGACGGAAGCGTAGAAACCGGGGAGCTGTTTTTT. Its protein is CSVPQDGSVETGELFF.

The CDR3 nucleotides read TGTGCCAGCAGTGCGGACAGGGGAGGGCAGCCCCAGCATTTT. Protein sequence: CASSADRGGQPQHF. The genes are TRBV6-1 and TRBJ1-5, with 9 bases fitting TRBD1. CDR3 length: 14 amino acids. Trimming took 4 bases from V and 7 from J; bases not matched to a gene: 5. The V gene's germline CDR1 is MNHNS and CDR2 SASEGT.

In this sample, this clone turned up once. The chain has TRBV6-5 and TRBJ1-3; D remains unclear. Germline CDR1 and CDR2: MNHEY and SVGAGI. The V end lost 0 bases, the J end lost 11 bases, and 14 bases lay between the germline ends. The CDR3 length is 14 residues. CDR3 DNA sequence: TGTGCCAGCAGTTACTCGAAGTTTTCGGCGTCCATATATTTT. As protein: CASSYSKFSASIYF.

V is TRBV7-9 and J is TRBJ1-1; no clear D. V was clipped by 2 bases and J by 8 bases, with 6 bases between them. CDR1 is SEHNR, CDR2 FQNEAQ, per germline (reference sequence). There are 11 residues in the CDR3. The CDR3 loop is CASSLRSEAFF. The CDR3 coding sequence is TGTGCCAGCAGCTTAAGGTCCGAAGCTTTCTTT.

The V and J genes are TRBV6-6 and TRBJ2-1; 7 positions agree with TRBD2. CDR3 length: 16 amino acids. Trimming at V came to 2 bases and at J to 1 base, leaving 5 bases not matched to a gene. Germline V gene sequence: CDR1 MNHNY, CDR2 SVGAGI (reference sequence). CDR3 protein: CASSYGGRSSYNEQFF. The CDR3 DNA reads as TGTGCCAGCAGTTACGGCGGGAGAAGTTCCTACAATGAGCAGTTCTTC.

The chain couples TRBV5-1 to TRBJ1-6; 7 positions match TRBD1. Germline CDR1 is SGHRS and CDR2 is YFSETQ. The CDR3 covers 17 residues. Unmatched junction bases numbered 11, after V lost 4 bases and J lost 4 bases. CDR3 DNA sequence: TGCGCCAGCAGCGAGGGACAGTTATCGCCTTATAATTCACCCCTCCACTTT. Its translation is CASSEGQLSPYNSPLHF.